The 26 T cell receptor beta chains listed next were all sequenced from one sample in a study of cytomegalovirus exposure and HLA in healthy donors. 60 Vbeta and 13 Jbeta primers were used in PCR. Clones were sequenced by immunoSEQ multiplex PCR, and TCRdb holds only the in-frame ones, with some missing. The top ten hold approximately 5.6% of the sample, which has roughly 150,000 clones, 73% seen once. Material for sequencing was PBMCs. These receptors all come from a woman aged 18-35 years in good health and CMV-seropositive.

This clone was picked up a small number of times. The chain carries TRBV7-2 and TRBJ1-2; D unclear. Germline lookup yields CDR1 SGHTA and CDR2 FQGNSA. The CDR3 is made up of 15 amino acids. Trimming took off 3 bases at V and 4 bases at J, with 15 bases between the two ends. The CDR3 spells CASSFGRRGTYGYTF. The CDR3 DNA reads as TGTGCCAGCAGCTTTGGTCGGCGGGGTACCTATGGCTACACCTTC.

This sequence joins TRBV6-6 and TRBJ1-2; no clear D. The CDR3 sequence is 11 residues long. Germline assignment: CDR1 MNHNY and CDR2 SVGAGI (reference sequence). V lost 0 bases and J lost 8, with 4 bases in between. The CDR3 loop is CASSYSSGYTF. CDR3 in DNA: TGTGCCAGCAGTTACTCCTCGGGCTACACCTTC.

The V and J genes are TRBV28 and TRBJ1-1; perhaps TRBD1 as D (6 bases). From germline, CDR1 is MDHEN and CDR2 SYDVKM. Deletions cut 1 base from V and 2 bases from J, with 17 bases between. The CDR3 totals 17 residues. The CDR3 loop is CASSLSAGARSNTEAFF. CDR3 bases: TGTGCCAGCAGTTTATCGGCGGGGGCGCGAAGTAACACTGAAGCTTTCTTT.

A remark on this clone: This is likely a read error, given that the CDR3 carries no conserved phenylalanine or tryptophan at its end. Here the CDR3 DNA reads TGTGCCATCGGAGGGAACACTGAAGCTTTCCTT. Translating it yields CAIGGNTEAFL. The gene calls are TRBV10-3 and TRBJ1-1; the D is unclear. Germline V CDR1 and CDR2: ENHRY, SYGVKD. The CDR3 spans 11 residues. V was pared by 8 bases and J by 1 base, with 5 bases between.

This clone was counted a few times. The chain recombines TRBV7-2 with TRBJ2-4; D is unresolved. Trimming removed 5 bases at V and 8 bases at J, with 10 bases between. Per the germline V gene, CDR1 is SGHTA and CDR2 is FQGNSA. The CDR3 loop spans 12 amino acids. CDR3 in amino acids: CASSLHRDIQYF. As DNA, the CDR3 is TGTGCCAGCAGCCTTCATCGCGACATTCAGTACTTC.

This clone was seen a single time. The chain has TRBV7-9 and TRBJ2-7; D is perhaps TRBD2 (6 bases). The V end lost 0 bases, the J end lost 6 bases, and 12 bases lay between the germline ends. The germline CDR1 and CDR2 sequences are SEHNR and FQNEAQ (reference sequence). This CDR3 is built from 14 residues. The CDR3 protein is CASSLASGASEQYF. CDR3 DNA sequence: TGTGCCAGCAGCTTAGCTAGCGGCGCCTCCGAGCAGTACTTC.

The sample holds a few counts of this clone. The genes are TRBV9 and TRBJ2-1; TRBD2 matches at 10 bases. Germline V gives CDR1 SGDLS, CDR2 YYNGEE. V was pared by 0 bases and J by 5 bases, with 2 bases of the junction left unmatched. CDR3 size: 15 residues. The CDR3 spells CASSVVAGGNNEQFF. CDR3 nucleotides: TGTGCCAGCAGCGTAGTAGCGGGGGGCAACAATGAGCAGTTCTTC. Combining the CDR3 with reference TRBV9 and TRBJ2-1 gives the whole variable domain DSGVTQTPKHLITATGQRVTLRCSPRSGDLSVYWYQQSLDQGLQFLIQYYNGEERAKGNILERFSAQQFPDLHSELNLSSLELGDSALYFCASSVVAGGNNEQFFGPGTRLTVL.

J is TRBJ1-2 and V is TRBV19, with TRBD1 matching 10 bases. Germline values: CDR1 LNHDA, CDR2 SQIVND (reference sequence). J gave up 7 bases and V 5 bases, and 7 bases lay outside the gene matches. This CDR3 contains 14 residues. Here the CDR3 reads CASSRQGANSGYTF. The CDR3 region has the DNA TGTGCCAGTAGTCGACAGGGGGCGAATTCTGGCTACACCTTC.

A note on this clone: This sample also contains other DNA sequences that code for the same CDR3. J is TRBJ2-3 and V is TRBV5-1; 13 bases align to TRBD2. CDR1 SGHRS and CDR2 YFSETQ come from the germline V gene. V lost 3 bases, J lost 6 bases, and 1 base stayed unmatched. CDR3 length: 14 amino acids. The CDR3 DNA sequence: TGCGCCAGCAGCTCGACTAGCGGGGGGGATACGCAGTATTTT. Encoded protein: CASSSTSGGDTQYF.

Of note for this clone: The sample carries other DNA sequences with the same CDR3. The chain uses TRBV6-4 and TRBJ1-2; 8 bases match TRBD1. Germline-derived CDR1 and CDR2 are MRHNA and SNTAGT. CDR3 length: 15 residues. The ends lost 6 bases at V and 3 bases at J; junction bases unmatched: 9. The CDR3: CASSQPGGGYYGYTF. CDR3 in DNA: TGTGCCAGCAGCCAACCAGGGGGCGGGTACTATGGCTACACCTTC.

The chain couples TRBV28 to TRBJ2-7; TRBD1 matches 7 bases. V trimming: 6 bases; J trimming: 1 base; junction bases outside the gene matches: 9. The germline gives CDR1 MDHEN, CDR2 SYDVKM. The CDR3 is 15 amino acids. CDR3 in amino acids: CASSPDRLVSYEQYF. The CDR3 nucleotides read TGTGCCAGCAGCCCGGACAGGTTGGTATCCTACGAGCAGTACTTC.

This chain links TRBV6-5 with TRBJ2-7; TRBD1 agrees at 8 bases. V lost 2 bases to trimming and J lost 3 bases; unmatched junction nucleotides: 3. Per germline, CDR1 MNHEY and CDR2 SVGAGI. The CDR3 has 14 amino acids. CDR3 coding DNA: TGTGCCAGCAGTTACGGGACAGGACTCTACGAGCAGTACTTC. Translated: CASSYGTGLYEQYF.

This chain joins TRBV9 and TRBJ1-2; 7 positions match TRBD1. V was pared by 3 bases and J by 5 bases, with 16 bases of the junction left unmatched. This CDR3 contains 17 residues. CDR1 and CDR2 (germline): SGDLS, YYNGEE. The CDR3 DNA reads TGTGCCAGCAGCGGGGCCGGGAGTCAGGGGGAAGCTTATGGCTACACCTTC. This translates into CASSGAGSQGEAYGYTF.

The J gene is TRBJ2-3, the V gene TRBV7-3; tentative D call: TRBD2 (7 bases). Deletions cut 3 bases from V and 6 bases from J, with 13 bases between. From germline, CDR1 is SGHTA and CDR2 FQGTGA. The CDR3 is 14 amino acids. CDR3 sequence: CASSLRGGGDTQYF. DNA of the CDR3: TGTGCCAGCAGCTTGCGCGGGGGCGGTGATACGCAGTATTTT.

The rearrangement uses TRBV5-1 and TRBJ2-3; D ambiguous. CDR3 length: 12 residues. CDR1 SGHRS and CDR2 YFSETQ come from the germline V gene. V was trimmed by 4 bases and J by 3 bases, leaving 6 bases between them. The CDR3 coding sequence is TGCGCCAGCAGCCCCGGGACAGATACGCAGTATTTT. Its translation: CASSPGTDTQYF.

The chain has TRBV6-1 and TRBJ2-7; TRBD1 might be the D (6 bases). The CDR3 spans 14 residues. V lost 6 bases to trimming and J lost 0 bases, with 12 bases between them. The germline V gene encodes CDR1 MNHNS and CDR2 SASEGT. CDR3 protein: CASSGTTDSYEQYF. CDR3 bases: TGTGCCAGCAGCGGGACAACGGACTCCTACGAGCAGTACTTC.

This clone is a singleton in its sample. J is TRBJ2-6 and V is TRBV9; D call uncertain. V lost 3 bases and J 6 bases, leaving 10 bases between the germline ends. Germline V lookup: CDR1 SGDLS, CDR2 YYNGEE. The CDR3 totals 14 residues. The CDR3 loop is CASSDPGLANVLTF. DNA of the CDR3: TGTGCCAGCAGCGACCCGGGTTTGGCCAACGTCCTGACTTTC.

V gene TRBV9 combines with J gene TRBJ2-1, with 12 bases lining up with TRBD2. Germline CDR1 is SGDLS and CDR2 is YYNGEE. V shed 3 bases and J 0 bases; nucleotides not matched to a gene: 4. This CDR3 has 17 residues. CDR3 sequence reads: CASSETSGGFSYNEQFF. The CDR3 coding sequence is TGTGCCAGCAGCGAAACTAGCGGGGGGTTCTCCTACAATGAGCAGTTCTTC.

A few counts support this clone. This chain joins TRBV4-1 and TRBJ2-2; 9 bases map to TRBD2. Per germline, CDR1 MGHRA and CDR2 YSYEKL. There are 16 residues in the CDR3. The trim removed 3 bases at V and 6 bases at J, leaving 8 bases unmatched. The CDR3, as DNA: TGCGCCAGCAGCCAGGGCCTCCGCGGGGGGGCCGGGGAGCTGTTTTTT. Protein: CASSQGLRGGAGELFF.

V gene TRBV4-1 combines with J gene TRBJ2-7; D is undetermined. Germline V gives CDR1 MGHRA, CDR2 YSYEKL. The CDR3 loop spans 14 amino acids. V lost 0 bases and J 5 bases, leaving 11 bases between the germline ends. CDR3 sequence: CASSQDPAQNEQYF. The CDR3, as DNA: TGCGCCAGCAGCCAAGATCCAGCGCAGAACGAGCAGTACTTC.

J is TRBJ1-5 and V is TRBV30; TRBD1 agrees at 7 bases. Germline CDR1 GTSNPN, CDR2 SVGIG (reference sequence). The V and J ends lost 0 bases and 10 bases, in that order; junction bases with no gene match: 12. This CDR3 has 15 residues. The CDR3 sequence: CAWSVGQEAHYPQHF. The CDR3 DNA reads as TGTGCCTGGAGTGTCGGACAGGAGGCCCACTATCCCCAGCATTTT.

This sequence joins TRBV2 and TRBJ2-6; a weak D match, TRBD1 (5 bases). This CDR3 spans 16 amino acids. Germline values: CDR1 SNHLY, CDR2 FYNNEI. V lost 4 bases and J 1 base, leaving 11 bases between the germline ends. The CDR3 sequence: CASSGDSGSGANVLTF. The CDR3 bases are TGTGCCAGCAGTGGAGACTCAGGGTCTGGGGCCAACGTCCTGACTTTC.

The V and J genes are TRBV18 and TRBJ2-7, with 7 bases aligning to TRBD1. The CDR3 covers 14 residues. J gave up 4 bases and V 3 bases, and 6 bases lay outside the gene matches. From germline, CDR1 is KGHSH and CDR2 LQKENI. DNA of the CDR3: TGTGCCAGCTCACCCGGACAGGATGGTTACGAGCAGTACTTC. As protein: CASSPGQDGYEQYF.

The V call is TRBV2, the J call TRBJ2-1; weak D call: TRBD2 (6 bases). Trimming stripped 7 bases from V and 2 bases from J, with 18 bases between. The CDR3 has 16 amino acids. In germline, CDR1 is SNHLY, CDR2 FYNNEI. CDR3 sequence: CASMEGLKGAYNEQFF. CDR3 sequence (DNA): TGTGCCAGCATGGAGGGGCTGAAAGGGGCCTACAATGAGCAGTTCTTC.

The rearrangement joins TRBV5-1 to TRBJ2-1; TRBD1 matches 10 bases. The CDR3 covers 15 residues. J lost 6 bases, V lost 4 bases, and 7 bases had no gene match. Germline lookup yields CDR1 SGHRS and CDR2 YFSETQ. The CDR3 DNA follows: TGCGCCAGCAGCGCCGGGACAGGGGTAACCAATGAGCAGTTCTTC. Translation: CASSAGTGVTNEQFF. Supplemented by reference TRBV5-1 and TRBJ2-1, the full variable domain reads KAGVTQTPRYLIKTRGQQVTLSCSPISGHRSVSWYQQTPGQGLQFLFEYFSETQRNKGNFPGRFSGRQFSNSRSEMNVSTLELGDSALYLCASSAGTGVTNEQFFGPGTRLTVL.

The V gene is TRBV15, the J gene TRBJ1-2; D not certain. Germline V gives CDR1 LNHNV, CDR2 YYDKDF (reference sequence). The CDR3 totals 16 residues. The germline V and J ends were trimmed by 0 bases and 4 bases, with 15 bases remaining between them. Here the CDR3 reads CATSRDQVAGLYGYTF. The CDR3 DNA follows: TGTGCCACCAGCAGAGATCAGGTGGCGGGCCTCTATGGCTACACCTTC.